This T cell receptor beta chain is from a study of T cells in Graves' hyperthyroidism and ophthalmopathy. Study findings and constraints: Model output signaled ophthalmopathy a median 6.5 months ahead of onset.

Hyperthyroidism, newly diagnosed and lasting under 2 months, affected patients aged 18 to 65. Extraction of PBMCs used roughly 9.3 ml of fresh peripheral blood. CDR3 length equals 14 residues. Germline CDR1 is SEHNR and CDR2 is FQNEAQ (reference sequence). Trimming stripped 7 bases from V and 2 bases from J, with 14 bases between. In this sample, this clonotype turned up a few times. What it binds is unknown. RNA transcripts gave rise to amplified TCR beta CDR3 regions. The study used the HTBI primer set for a first-round RT-PCR of the TCR CDR3. TCRdb reanalysed the multiplex PCR reads using MiXCR and keeps one entry per CDR3 protein. The sample has hundreds of thousands of distinct CDR3 sequences, 16% seen once.

The sequence came from a woman aged 18-29 years with Graves' hyperthyroidism. The sample comprised blood. This chain links TRBV7-9 with TRBJ1-1, with D tentatively TRBD1 (6 bases). Here the CDR3 reads CASIMDSPNTEAFF. The CDR3 DNA reads TGTGCCAGCATAATGGACAGCCCTAACACTGAAGCTTTCTTT.